The source of this T cell receptor (beta chain) is a study of identical twins (dated by TCRdb to about 2016). Some background on the complete study: The study deep-sequenced TCR alpha and beta repertoires from monozygotic twins, unrelated adults of various ages and cord blood to test whether fetal clonotypes persist. Replicate twin experiments were performed at different times using different library preparation protocols to rule out contamination. Overall results and qualifications from the work: A weaker excess of twin sharing was found in beta out-of-frame sequences because the signal-to-noise ratio was lowered by fewer shared sequences. Out-of-frame TCR alpha sharing in monozygotic twins was systematically underestimated by recombination models, whereas sharing between unrelated individuals was in agreement with the recombination models. Invariant T cells such as MAIT and iNKT could partly confound zero-insertion analyses, though diverse VJ usage argued against this for most clonotypes. Fewer insertions were carried by abundant cord blood beta clonotypes; a weaker similar trend was observed in young adult naive repertoires, while no such trend was observed in memory repertoires. Because the same donors could not be followed over many years, the conclusions relied on cross-sectional statistical analysis. Compared with coincidental sharing between unrelated individuals, out-of-frame TCR alpha sequences shared between twins showed an excess of sequences with low generation probability.

Receptor libraries were prepared by 5' RACE. TCRdb lists the instrument as Illumina HiSeq 2000. A universal primer binding site was introduced by template switching, and a unique molecular identifier was present in the final cDNA, enabling accurate counting of TCR cDNA molecules. Specific primers in the conserved constant-segment region were used to synthesize first-strand cDNA for the TCR alpha and beta chains. To control for contamination, every cDNA library was double barcoded, receiving both a SMART-Mk sample barcode and Illumina barcodes. TruSeq adapter sequences along with Illumina sample barcodes were introduced in two successive PCR steps. The TCR alpha and beta cDNA libraries were sequenced on the Illumina HiSeq platform using custom primers. On the authors' methods: Unique molecular identifiers were extracted from raw reads with MiGEC, and CDR3 positions were determined with MiXCR. For each individual, recombination models were inferred using an EM algorithm with the repgenHMM and IGoR tools. Shared clonotypes were analyzed with the tcR package in R, and sharing was normalized by the product of cloneset sizes. Out-of-frame nonproductive sequences were analyzed to study raw recombination free of thymic and clonal selection effects. Using fastp at Q25 and MiXCR, TCRdb reprocessed the public reads and kept productive beta chains. Each entry merges the rows of one CDR3 protein and shows their most common DNA and genes. The V and J calls were not made by the authors but by TCRdb's processing. Within this sample are about 920,000 distinct CDR3 sequences, with roughly 12% of them counted one time only. Of the sample, around 1.5% is held by the ten largest clones.

This clonotype was recorded many times. Which antigen it targets is not known. Base quality data are lacking; no much larger clone is found one base away. All donors were healthy Caucasians. The twin cohort comprised three pairs of female monozygotic twins, all aged about 18 to 30 years. Peripheral blood mononuclear cells were used as the source from which RNA for TCR libraries was isolated. This sample also appeared in a second study, on yellow fever vaccine responses in identical twins. As described in the second report: According to the authors, in identical twins the way T cells responded to vaccination appeared partly convergent and partly personalized. In the study, vaccine-responding T cell clones were precisely tracked in identical twins.

The receptor was isolated from a young woman in good health. The sample was PBMCs.

The sequenced DNA: TGTGCCAGCTGCCGATGGGGCTCTGGGGCCAACGTCCTGACTTTC. It codes for CASCRWGSGANVLTF. The V and J genes are TRBV12-3 or TRBV12-4 and TRBJ2-6; the D gene identity is not certain. V is reduced by 8 bases and J by 0 bases, leaving a spacing of 11 bases between them. There are 15 amino acids in the CDR3, from cysteine to phenylalanine inclusive. The read is trimmed to its CDR3 DNA, 45 bases read in frame from base 1.